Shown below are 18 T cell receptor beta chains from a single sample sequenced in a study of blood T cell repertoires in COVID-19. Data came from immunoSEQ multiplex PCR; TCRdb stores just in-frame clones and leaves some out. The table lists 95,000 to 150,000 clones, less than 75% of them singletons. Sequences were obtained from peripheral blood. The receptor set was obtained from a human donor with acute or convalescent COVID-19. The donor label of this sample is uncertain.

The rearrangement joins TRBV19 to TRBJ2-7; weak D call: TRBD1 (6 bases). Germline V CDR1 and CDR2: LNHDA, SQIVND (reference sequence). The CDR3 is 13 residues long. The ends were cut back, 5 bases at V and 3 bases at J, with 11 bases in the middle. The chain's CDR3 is CASSDTGFYEQYF. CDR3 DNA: TGTGCCAGTAGTGATACAGGGTTCTACGAGCAGTACTTC. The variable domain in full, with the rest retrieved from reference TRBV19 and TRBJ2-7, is DGGITQSPKYLFRKEGQNVTLSCEQNLNHDAMYWYRQDPGQGLRLIYYSQIVNDFQKGDIAEGYSVSREKKESFPLTVTSAQKNPTAFYLCASSDTGFYEQYFGPGTRLTVT.

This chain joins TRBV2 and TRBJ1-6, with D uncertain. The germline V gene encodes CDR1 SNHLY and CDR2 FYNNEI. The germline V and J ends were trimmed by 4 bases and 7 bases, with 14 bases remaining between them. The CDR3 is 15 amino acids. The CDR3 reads CASSVPRGQNSPLHF. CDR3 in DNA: TGTGCCAGCAGTGTGCCTAGAGGGCAAAATTCACCCCTCCACTTT.

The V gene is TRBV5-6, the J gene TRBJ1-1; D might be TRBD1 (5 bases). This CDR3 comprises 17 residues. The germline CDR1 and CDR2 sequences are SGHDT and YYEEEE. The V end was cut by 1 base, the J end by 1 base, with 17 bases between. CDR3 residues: CASSLFGGAGGNTEAFF. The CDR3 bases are TGTGCCAGCAGCTTGTTTGGCGGGGCAGGAGGGAACACTGAAGCTTTCTTT.

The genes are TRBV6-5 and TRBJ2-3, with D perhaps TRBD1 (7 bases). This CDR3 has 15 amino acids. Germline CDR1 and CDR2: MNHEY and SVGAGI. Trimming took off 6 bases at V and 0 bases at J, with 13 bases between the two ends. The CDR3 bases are TGTGCCAGCAGCCGCGGGACAGCTAGCACAGATACGCAGTATTTT. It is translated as CASSRGTASTDTQYF.

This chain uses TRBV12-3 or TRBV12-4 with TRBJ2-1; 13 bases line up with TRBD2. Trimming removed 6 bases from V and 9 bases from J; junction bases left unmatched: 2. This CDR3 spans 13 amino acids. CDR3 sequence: CASRLAGGSEQFF. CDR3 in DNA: TGTGCCAGCAGACTAGCGGGGGGGAGTGAGCAGTTCTTC.

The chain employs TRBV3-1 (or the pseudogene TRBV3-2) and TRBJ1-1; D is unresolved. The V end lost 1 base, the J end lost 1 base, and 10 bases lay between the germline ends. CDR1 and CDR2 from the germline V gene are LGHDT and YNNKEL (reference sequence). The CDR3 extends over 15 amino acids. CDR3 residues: CASSQGRRPNTEAFF. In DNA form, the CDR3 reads TGTGCCAGCAGCCAAGGACGGAGGCCGAACACTGAAGCTTTCTTT.

The DNA of the CDR3 is TGTGCCAGTATCAGGGTTCAGCCCCAGCATTTT. Translation gives CASIRVQPQHF. This rearrangement joins TRBV19 to TRBJ1-5, with D possibly matching TRBD1 (5 bases). V was clipped by 7 bases and J by 6 bases, with 7 bases between them. The CDR3 has 11 residues. CDR1 and CDR2 (germline): LNHDA, SQIVND (reference sequence).

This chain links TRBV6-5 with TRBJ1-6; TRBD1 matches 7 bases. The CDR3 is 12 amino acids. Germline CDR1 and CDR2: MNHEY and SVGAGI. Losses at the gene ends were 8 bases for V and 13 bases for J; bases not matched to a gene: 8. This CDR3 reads CASRQGPSPLHF. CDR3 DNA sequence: TGTGCCAGCCGACAGGGCCCCTCGCCCCTCCACTTT.

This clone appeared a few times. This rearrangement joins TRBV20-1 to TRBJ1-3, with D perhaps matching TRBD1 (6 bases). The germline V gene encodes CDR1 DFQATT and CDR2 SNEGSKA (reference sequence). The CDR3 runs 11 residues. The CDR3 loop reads CGWGPGNTIYF. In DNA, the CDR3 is TGCGGTTGGGGGCCTGGAAACACCATATATTTT.

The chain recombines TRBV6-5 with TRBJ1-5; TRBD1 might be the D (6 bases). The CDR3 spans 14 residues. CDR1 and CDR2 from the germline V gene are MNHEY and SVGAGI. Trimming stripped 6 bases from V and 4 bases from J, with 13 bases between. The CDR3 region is CASRLGQFNQPQHF. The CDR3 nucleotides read TGTGCCAGCAGATTAGGACAGTTTAATCAGCCCCAGCATTTT.

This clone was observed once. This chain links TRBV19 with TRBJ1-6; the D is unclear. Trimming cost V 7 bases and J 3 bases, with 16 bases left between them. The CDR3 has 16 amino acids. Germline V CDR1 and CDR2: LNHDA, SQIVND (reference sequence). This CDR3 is CASTFAEGVYNSPLHF. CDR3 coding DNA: TGTGCCAGTACCTTCGCGGAGGGTGTCTATAATTCACCCCTCCACTTT.

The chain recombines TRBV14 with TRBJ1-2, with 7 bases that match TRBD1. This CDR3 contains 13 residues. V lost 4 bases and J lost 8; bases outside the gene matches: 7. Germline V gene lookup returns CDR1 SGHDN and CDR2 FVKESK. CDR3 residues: CASSRQGMGGYTF. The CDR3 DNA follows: TGTGCCAGCAGCCGACAGGGAATGGGCGGCTACACCTTC.

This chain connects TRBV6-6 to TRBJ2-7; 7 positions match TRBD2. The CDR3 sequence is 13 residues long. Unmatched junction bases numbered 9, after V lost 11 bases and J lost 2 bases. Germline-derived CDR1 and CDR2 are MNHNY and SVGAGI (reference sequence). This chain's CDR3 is CAAQRGDTYEQYV. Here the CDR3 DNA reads TGTGCCGCCCAGCGGGGAGATACCTACGAGCAGTACGTC.

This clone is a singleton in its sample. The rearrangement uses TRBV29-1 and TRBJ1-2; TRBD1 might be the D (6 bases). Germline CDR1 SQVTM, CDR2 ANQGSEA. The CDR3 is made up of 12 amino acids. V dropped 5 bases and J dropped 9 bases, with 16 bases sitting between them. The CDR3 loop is CSVLIQGLSYTF. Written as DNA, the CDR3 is TGCAGCGTTCTCATCCAGGGGTTGAGCTACACCTTC.

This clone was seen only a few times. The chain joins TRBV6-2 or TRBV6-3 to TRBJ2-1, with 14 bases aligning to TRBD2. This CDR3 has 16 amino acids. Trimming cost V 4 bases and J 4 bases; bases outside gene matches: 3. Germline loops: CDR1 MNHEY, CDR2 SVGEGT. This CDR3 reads CASSSWTSGGYNEQFF. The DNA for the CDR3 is TGTGCCAGCAGTTCCTGGACTAGCGGGGGGTACAATGAGCAGTTCTTC.

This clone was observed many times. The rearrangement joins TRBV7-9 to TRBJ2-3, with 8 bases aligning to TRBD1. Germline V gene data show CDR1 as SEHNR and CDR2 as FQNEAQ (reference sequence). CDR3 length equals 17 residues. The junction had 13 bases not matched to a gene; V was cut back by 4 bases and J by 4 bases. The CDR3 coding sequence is TGTGCCAGCAGCTCAACGAGGGGCCAGGGGGCATCAGATACGCAGTATTTT. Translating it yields CASSSTRGQGASDTQYF.

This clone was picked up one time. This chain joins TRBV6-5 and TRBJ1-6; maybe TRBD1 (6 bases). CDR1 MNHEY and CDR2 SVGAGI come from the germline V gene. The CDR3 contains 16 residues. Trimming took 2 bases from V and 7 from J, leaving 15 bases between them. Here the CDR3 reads CASSYVTGPPNSPLHF. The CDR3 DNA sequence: TGTGCCAGCAGTTACGTCACAGGGCCTCCCAATTCACCCCTCCACTTT.

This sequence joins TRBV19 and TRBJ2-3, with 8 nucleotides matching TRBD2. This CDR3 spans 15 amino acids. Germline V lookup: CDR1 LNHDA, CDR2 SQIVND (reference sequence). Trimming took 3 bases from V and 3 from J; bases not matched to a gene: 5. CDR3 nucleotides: TGTGCCAGTAGTATGTCGGCGGGGGGAACAGATACGCAGTATTTT. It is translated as CASSMSAGGTDTQYF.